Following are 10 T cell receptor beta chains from one sample sequenced in a study of blood T cell repertoires in COVID-19. Profiled with immunoSEQ multiplex PCR; TCRdb holds only in-frame clones, not every one. The sample consists of about 150,000 clones, roughly 88% of them appearing once. Sequenced input: peripheral blood. The source is a woman between 45 and 60 years old in a cohort sampled during active or convalescent COVID-19.

The J gene is TRBJ2-7, the V gene TRBV30; TRBD1 agrees at 10 bases. The junction had 5 bases not matched to a gene; V was cut back by 3 bases and J by 0 bases. The germline V gene encodes CDR1 GTSNPN and CDR2 SVGIG (reference sequence). This CDR3 region has 15 residues. The CDR3 reads CAWSGTGALSYEQYF. The CDR3 region has the DNA TGTGCCTGGAGCGGGACAGGGGCTCTCTCCTACGAGCAGTACTTC.

The rearrangement joins TRBV9 to TRBJ2-1; maybe TRBD2 (5 bases). CDR3 size: 14 residues. The V gene lost 4 bases and the J gene lost 4 bases, with 12 bases spanning the gap. Germline CDR1 reads SGDLS; CDR2 reads YYNGEE. CDR3 nucleotides: TGTGCCAGCAGCTACTCGACGGGATACAATGAGCAGTTCTTC. It encodes CASSYSTGYNEQFF.

This clone was detected many times. The chain carries TRBV29-1 and TRBJ1-2; perhaps TRBD1 as D (6 bases). CDR1 and CDR2 from the germline V gene are SQVTM and ANQGSEA. The CDR3 has 13 amino acids. V was shortened by 0 bases and J by 5 bases, with 10 bases between the two germline ends. In DNA form, the CDR3 reads TGCAGCGTTGAAGATCGGACAGCATATGGCTACACCTTC. Its translation is CSVEDRTAYGYTF.

The chain links TRBV6-5 to TRBJ2-4; TRBD1 might be the D (6 bases). Per germline, CDR1 MNHEY and CDR2 SVGAGI. Trimming removed 6 bases from V and 7 bases from J, with 16 bases in between. The CDR3 runs to 14 residues. The CDR3 loop is CASSWGQGKNIQYF. The CDR3 DNA reads TGTGCCAGCAGCTGGGGACAAGGGAAGAACATTCAGTACTTC.

CDR3 loop: CASSPGTLGYGYTF. CDR3 DNA sequence: TGTGCCAGCAGCCCTGGGACTCTGGGGTATGGCTACACCTTC. The chain employs TRBV7-2 and TRBJ1-2, with a tentative D call TRBD1 (5 bases). The CDR3 runs to 14 residues. Trimming stripped 5 bases from V and 5 bases from J, with 15 bases between. The germline V gene has CDR1 SGHTA and CDR2 FQGNSA.

The chain joins TRBV2 to TRBJ1-5; 7 positions agree with TRBD1. The V segment lost 8 bases and the J segment 4 bases; nucleotides outside the gene matches: 2. The CDR3 has 12 residues. Germline loops: CDR1 SNHLY, CDR2 FYNNEI. For the CDR3, the DNA is TGTGCCAGCGGGGGACAGAATCAGCCCCAGCATTTT. Amino acids: CASGGQNQPQHF.

This chain links TRBV9 with TRBJ1-1; 7 bases fit TRBD1. CDR3 size: 16 residues. In germline, CDR1 is SGDLS, CDR2 YYNGEE. With 1 base clipped from V and 1 base from J, the junction kept 7 bases outside the gene matches. Written as DNA, the CDR3 is TGTGCCAGCAGCGTAACAGGGGTGTTGAGGAACACTGAAGCTTTCTTT. This translates into CASSVTGVLRNTEAFF.

The J gene is TRBJ1-2, the V gene TRBV20-1; D unclear. CDR1 and CDR2 from the germline V gene are DFQATT and SNEGSKA (reference sequence). Trimming left V 5 bases short and J 7 bases short, with 11 bases between. This CDR3 comprises 11 residues. In DNA, the CDR3 is TGCAGTGCTGAACGCGGTGGTGGCTACACCTTC. It encodes CSAERGGGYTF.

V is TRBV6-4 and J is TRBJ1-6; D perhaps matches TRBD1 (5 bases). The length of the CDR3 is 18 residues. In germline, CDR1 is MRHNA, CDR2 SNTAGT. V dropped 2 bases and J dropped 14 bases, with 28 bases sitting between them. The CDR3 DNA reads as TGTGCCAGCAGTGACCTCTTCCCCCTTCCCGCGGGGGTAAAAACCCTCCACTTT. Translated: CASSDLFPLPAGVKTLHF.

V usage is TRBV19 and J usage is TRBJ2-7; TRBD1 aligns across 8 bases. With 3 bases clipped from V and 4 bases from J, the junction kept 8 bases outside the gene matches. This CDR3 is built from 15 residues. CDR1 is LNHDA, CDR2 SQIVND, per germline (reference sequence). The CDR3 here is CASSIGQGASYEQYF. The CDR3 nucleotides are TGTGCCAGTAGTATCGGCCAGGGGGCGTCTTACGAGCAGTACTTC.